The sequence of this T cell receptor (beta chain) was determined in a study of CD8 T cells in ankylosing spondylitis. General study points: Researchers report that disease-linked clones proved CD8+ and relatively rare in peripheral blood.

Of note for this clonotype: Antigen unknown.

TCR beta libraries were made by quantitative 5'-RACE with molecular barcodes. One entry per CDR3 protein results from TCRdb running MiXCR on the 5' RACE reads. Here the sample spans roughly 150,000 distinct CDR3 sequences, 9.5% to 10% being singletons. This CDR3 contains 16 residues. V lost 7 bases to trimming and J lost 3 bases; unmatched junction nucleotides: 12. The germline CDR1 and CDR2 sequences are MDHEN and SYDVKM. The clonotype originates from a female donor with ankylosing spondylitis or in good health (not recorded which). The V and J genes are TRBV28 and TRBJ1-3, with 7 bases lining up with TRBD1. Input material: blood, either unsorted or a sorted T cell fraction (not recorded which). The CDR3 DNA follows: TGTGCCAGCACCTCCGGGACAGCGACCGGTGGAAACACCATATATTTT. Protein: CASTSGTATGGNTIYF.